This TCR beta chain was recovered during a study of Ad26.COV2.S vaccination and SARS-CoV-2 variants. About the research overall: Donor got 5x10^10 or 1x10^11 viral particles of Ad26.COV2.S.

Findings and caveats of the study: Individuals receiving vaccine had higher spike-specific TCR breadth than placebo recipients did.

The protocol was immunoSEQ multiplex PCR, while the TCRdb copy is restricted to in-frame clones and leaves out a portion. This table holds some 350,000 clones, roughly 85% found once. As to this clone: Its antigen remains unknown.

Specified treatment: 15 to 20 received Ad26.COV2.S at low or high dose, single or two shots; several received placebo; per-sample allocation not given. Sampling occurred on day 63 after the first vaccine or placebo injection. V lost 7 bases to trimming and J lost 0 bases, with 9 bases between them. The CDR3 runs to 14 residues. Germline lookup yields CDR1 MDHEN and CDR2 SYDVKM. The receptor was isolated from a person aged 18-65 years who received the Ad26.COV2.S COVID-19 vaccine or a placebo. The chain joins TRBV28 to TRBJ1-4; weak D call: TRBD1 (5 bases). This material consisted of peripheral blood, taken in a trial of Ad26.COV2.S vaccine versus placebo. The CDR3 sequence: CASTQGSTNEKLFF. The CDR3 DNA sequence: TGTGCCAGCACCCAGGGATCAACTAATGAAAAACTGTTTTTT.